Presented here are 30 T cell receptor beta chains from one specimen sequenced in a study of cytomegalovirus exposure and HLA in healthy donors. PCR involved 60 Vbeta and 13 Jbeta primers. Sequenced by immunoSEQ multiplex PCR; TCRdb stores in-frame clones only, minus some. The sample yields roughly 160,000 clones, roughly 77% seen once. The sequencing sample was made of PBMCs. The receptors shown here come from a woman between 40 and 50 years old in good health and CMV-seropositive.

The rearrangement joins TRBV4-3 to TRBJ2-5; D is ambiguous. The CDR3 runs to 13 residues. CDR1 is LGHNA, CDR2 YSLEER, per germline. Trimming stripped 4 bases from V and 5 bases from J, with 11 bases between. The CDR3 DNA is TGCGCCAGCAGCCCGAACTACCGGGAGACCCAGTACTTC. Translated: CASSPNYRETQYF.

The V call is TRBV18, the J call TRBJ2-3, with 7 bases identical to TRBD1. The germline V gene encodes CDR1 KGHSH and CDR2 LQKENI. With V trimmed by 3 bases and J by 6 bases, 9 bases remained unmatched. This CDR3 region has 15 residues. CDR3 residues: CASSPVTVQGDTQYF. DNA of the CDR3: TGTGCCAGCTCACCGGTGACGGTACAGGGGGATACGCAGTATTTT.

The V call is TRBV23-1, the J call TRBJ2-5; 9 bases are a match to TRBD1. TRBV23-1 is an ORF for which the function is uncertain. With 6 bases clipped from V and 4 bases from J, the junction kept 3 bases outside the gene matches. The CDR3 covers 13 residues. This CDR3 is CASRTGQGETQYF. The CDR3, as DNA: TGCGCCAGCAGGACGGGACAGGGAGAGACCCAGTACTTC.

The V gene is TRBV28, the J gene TRBJ1-1; D is unresolved. Germline V gene data show CDR1 as MDHEN and CDR2 as SYDVKM. CDR3 length: 14 amino acids. V was clipped by 3 bases and J by 0 bases, with 8 bases between them. CDR3 bases: TGTGCCAGCAGTTTTGGCCACCTGAACACTGAAGCTTTCTTT. This gives the protein CASSFGHLNTEAFF.

The rearrangement uses TRBV29-1 and TRBJ2-5, with TRBD2 matching over 10 bases. The V segment lost 4 bases and the J segment 4 bases; nucleotides outside the gene matches: 3. Germline values: CDR1 SQVTM, CDR2 ANQGSEA. The CDR3 is made up of 13 amino acids. As DNA, the CDR3 is TGCAGCGTTGTAGCGGGGGGCTCAGAGACCCAGTACTTC. This encodes CSVVAGGSETQYF.

This chain links TRBV14 with TRBJ2-5; 8 nucleotides match TRBD2. This CDR3 is 14 amino acids long. V trimming: 2 bases; J trimming: 5 bases; junction bases outside the gene matches: 4. Germline V CDR1 and CDR2: SGHDN, FVKESK. This chain's CDR3 is CASSQLRGGETQYF. CDR3 nucleotide sequence: TGTGCCAGCAGCCAACTACGGGGGGGTGAGACCCAGTACTTC.

V gene TRBV7-9 combines with J gene TRBJ2-7; weak D call: TRBD2 (5 bases). Germline V CDR1 and CDR2: SEHNR, FQNEAQ (reference sequence). The CDR3 length is 14 residues. The germline V and J ends were trimmed by 4 bases and 2 bases, with 12 bases remaining between them. The CDR3 protein is CASSYSGEAYEQYF. CDR3 in DNA: TGTGCCAGCAGCTATTCCGGGGAAGCCTACGAGCAGTACTTC.

This chain uses TRBV19 with TRBJ2-1, with TRBD1 identical over 10 bases. The CDR3 has 14 residues. The germline CDR1 and CDR2 sequences are LNHDA and SQIVND (reference sequence). J was trimmed by 13 bases and V by 3 bases; bases with no gene match: 9. The CDR3 coding sequence is TGTGCCAGTAGTATGACAGGGGGCGAGAAAAAACAGTTCTTC. It encodes CASSMTGGEKKQFF.

CDR3 sequence: CASSFPPGSNSPLHF. The CDR3 bases are TGTGCCAGCAGTTTCCCCCCGGGGTCGAATTCACCCCTCCACTTT. The chain joins TRBV27 to TRBJ1-6; D is undetermined. The CDR3 loop spans 15 amino acids. Germline lookup yields CDR1 MNHEY and CDR2 SMNVEV (reference sequence). With 3 bases removed from V and 7 bases from J, the gap between germline ends came to 13 bases.

The chain joins TRBV18 to TRBJ2-6, with 7 bases lining up with TRBD1. The CDR3 length is 15 residues. The germline V gene has CDR1 KGHSH and CDR2 LQKENI. With 5 bases clipped from V and 2 bases from J, the junction kept 3 bases outside the gene matches. CDR3 DNA sequence: TGTGCCAGCTCAGTAACAGGGGCTGGGGCCAACGTCCTGACTTTC. It specifies CASSVTGAGANVLTF.

The rearrangement links TRBV7-2 to TRBJ2-1; tentative D call: TRBD2 (6 bases). This CDR3 has 14 amino acids. CDR1 and CDR2 (germline): SGHTA, FQGNSA. V was shortened by 3 bases and J by 7 bases, with 13 bases between the two germline ends. The CDR3: CASSFPGSGNEQFF. The CDR3 DNA reads TGTGCCAGCAGCTTCCCCGGGAGTGGTAATGAGCAGTTCTTC.

The genes are TRBV19 and TRBJ2-3; 10 bases are a match to TRBD2. The V and J ends lost 5 bases and 0 bases, in that order; junction bases with no gene match: 5. Germline CDR1 and CDR2: LNHDA and SQIVND (reference sequence). This CDR3 comprises 16 residues. CDR3: CASSLGLASSTDTQYF. In DNA, the CDR3 is TGTGCCAGTAGTTTGGGACTAGCGTCTAGCACAGATACGCAGTATTTT.

DNA for the CDR3: TGTGCCAGCAGCCGGGACAGACCTTCCTACGAGCAGTACTTC. It translates to CASSRDRPSYEQYF. The chain employs TRBV11-1 and TRBJ2-7; TRBD1 matches at 7 bases. From germline, CDR1 is SGHAT and CDR2 FQDESV (reference sequence). The CDR3 length is 14 residues. V shed 5 bases and J 1 base; nucleotides not matched to a gene: 5.

The chain employs TRBV19 and TRBJ2-3, with D unresolved. This CDR3 is 11 amino acids long. Per the germline V gene, CDR1 is LNHDA and CDR2 is SQIVND (reference sequence). The ends were cut back, 6 bases at V and 2 bases at J, with 3 bases in the middle. CDR3 in DNA: TGTGCCAGTAGCCTCACAGATACGCAGTATTTT. This gives the protein CASSLTDTQYF.

The rearrangement links TRBV19 to TRBJ2-6; 12 positions match TRBD2. J gave up 2 bases and V 1 base, and 6 bases lay outside the gene matches. Germline lookup yields CDR1 LNHDA and CDR2 SQIVND (reference sequence). There are 19 residues in the CDR3. CDR3 sequence (DNA): TGTGCCAGTAGTATAGGATTCGGACTAGCGGGAACTGGGGCCAACGTCCTGACTTTC. Its translation: CASSIGFGLAGTGANVLTF.

The chain links TRBV28 to TRBJ1-3, with D possibly TRBD1 on 5 matching bases. The V and J ends lost 3 bases and 0 bases respectively, with 15 bases between them. Per germline, CDR1 MDHEN and CDR2 SYDVKM. This CDR3 is built from 17 residues. CDR3 bases: TGTGCCAGCAGTTTTCTTACAGGACTACTCTCTGGAAACACCATATATTTT. This sequence encodes CASSFLTGLLSGNTIYF. Full variable domain (remainder filled in from reference TRBV28 and TRBJ1-3): DVKVTQSSRYLVKRTGEKVFLECVQDMDHENMFWYRQDPGLGLRLIYFSYDVKMKEKGDIPEGYSVSREKKERFSLILESASTNQTSMYLCASSFLTGLLSGNTIYFGEGSWLTVV.

The chain is built from TRBV5-8 and TRBJ2-5, with TRBD1 identical over 9 bases. The CDR3 covers 14 residues. Trimming at V came to 0 bases and at J to 5 bases, leaving 2 bases not matched to a gene. Germline V lookup: CDR1 SGHTS, CDR2 YDEGEE. The CDR3 region is CASSLGDRGETQYF. As DNA, the CDR3 is TGTGCCAGCAGCTTGGGAGACAGGGGGGAGACCCAGTACTTC.

The chain couples TRBV4-3 to TRBJ1-2, with D possibly being TRBD1 (5 bases). Trimming cost V 1 base and J 3 bases, with 15 bases left between them. CDR1 is LGHNA, CDR2 YSLEER, per germline. This CDR3 is 16 amino acids long. The CDR3 sequence: CASSQGGPGGYYGYTF. CDR3 nucleotides: TGCGCCAGCAGCCAAGGGGGCCCTGGGGGGTACTATGGCTACACCTTC.

The V and J genes are TRBV11-2 and TRBJ2-3; no definite D call. The ends were cut back, 5 bases at V and 8 bases at J, with 11 bases in the middle. CDR3 length: 12 amino acids. Germline values: CDR1 SGHAT, CDR2 FQNNGV. CDR3 loop: CASSPQLATQYF. CDR3 DNA: TGTGCCAGCAGCCCACAATTGGCTACGCAGTATTTT.

The rearrangement uses TRBV5-1 and TRBJ2-7; 13 bases align to TRBD2. The junction had 8 bases not matched to a gene; V was cut back by 4 bases and J by 4 bases. This CDR3 contains 16 residues. Germline V gene lookup returns CDR1 SGHRS and CDR2 YFSETQ. The CDR3 region is CASSMRTSGGAYEQYF. DNA for the CDR3: TGCGCCAGCAGCATGCGGACTAGCGGGGGAGCTTACGAGCAGTACTTC.

The V and J genes are TRBV4-3 and TRBJ2-7, with unresolved D. Germline V gives CDR1 LGHNA, CDR2 YSLEER. This CDR3 has 14 residues. With 0 bases removed from V and 0 bases from J, the gap between germline ends came to 6 bases. The CDR3 DNA reads as TGCGCCAGCAGCCAAGATAGTGGCTCCTACGAGCAGTACTTC. Protein product: CASSQDSGSYEQYF.

J is TRBJ2-7 and V is TRBV21-1; the table gives TRBD2 as D, unverified against the DNA. TRBV21-1 is annotated as a pseudogene. The CDR3 runs to 17 residues. DNA of the CDR3: TGTGCCAGCAGCCTTACCCGGGGACTAGTCATACCCTACGAGCAGTACTTC. This translates into CASSLTRGLVIPYEQYF.

The chain combines TRBV28 with TRBJ1-5; D unclear. Germline values: CDR1 MDHEN, CDR2 SYDVKM. V gave up 6 bases and J gave up 5 bases, with 20 bases separating them. The CDR3 has 16 amino acids. CDR3 DNA: TGTGCCAGCAGCTCCCCAGCGGCGGGGATATATCAGCCCCAGCATTTT. This translates into CASSSPAAGIYQPQHF.

V is TRBV18 and J is TRBJ2-1; TRBD1 might be the D (7 bases). Trimming stripped 9 bases from V and 3 bases from J, with 15 bases between. This CDR3 comprises 14 residues. Germline V lookup: CDR1 KGHSH, CDR2 LQKENI. The DNA of the CDR3 is TGTGCCAGTCTCCAGGGGGGAGGCTACAATGAGCAGTTCTTC. Its translation is CASLQGGGYNEQFF.

The chain employs TRBV19 and TRBJ1-5; 10 bases fit TRBD1. This CDR3 comprises 15 residues. Looked up from germline, CDR1 is LNHDA and CDR2 is SQIVND (reference sequence). V shed 3 bases and J 6 bases; nucleotides not matched to a gene: 5. CDR3 in amino acids: CASSIQTGGSQPQHF. The DNA of the CDR3 is TGTGCCAGTAGTATTCAGACAGGGGGCAGTCAGCCCCAGCATTTT.

The chain couples TRBV28 to TRBJ1-2, with TRBD1 matching 10 bases. This CDR3 spans 17 amino acids. Germline V gene sequence: CDR1 MDHEN, CDR2 SYDVKM. V gave up 4 bases and J gave up 1 base; unmatched junction bases: 9. The CDR3 is CASSSPTGGNHNYGYTF. The DNA for the CDR3 is TGTGCCAGCAGTTCACCGACAGGGGGCAACCATAACTATGGCTACACCTTC.

The rearrangement uses TRBV18 and TRBJ2-1; 10 bases agree with TRBD1. Unmatched junction bases numbered 7, after V lost 2 bases and J lost 9 bases. The germline V gene has CDR1 KGHSH and CDR2 LQKENI. This CDR3 spans 15 amino acids. The CDR3 nucleotides read TGTGCCAGCTCACCAGACAGGGGGCTGAGTTCTGAGCAGTTCTTC. It yields the protein CASSPDRGLSSEQFF.

This chain links TRBV4-2 with TRBJ2-1; 11 bases agree with TRBD2. V lost 1 base to trimming and J lost 3 bases; unmatched junction nucleotides: 5. Germline V lookup: CDR1 LGHNA, CDR2 YNFKEQ. The CDR3 covers 17 residues. The CDR3 nucleotides are TGTGCCAGCAGCCAAGGTACTAGCGGGAGAGTCTACAATGAGCAGTTCTTC. Its protein is CASSQGTSGRVYNEQFF.

This sequence joins TRBV29-1 and TRBJ2-7; tentative D call: TRBD2 (7 bases). This CDR3 spans 14 amino acids. V lost 5 bases and J lost 2, with 16 bases in between. CDR1 SQVTM and CDR2 ANQGSEA come from the germline V gene. The CDR3 DNA reads as TGCAGCGTTTCCGGGACAAGCGGGACCTACGAGCAGTACTTC. Translation gives CSVSGTSGTYEQYF.

The chain is built from TRBV6-1 and TRBJ2-4, with 8 bases that match TRBD1. The ends lost 4 bases at V and 7 bases at J; junction bases unmatched: 12. The CDR3 length is 16 residues. In germline, CDR1 is MNHNS, CDR2 SASEGT. The CDR3 sequence: CASSGQGSGYDNIQYF. The CDR3 coding sequence is TGTGCCAGCAGTGGACAGGGGTCGGGGTACGATAACATTCAGTACTTC.